Listed below are T cell receptor beta chains from one sample, sequenced in a study of neurological immune-mediated disorders. TCRdb itself ran the 5' RACE reads through MiXCR, one entry per CDR3 protein. Seen here are about 60,000 distinct CDR3 sequences, more than 8% observed once, and the top ten hold around 13%. Sample: PBMCs. The receptors derive from a man aged 25-45 years in good health. Each CDR3 is given with its conserved first and last residue. Each record gives: V gene, J gene, CDR3 protein.

>TRBV12-3/TRBV12-4|TRBJ2-7
CASSLQGSNEQYF
>TRBV7-6|TRBJ2-4
CASSLGPGSGEAKNIQYF
>TRBV27|TRBJ1-6
CASSINRGPGSPLHF
>TRBV7-3|TRBJ2-6
CASSLNSADSGANVLTF
>TRBV5-1|TRBJ2-7
CTSSLAGGGFSYEQYF
>TRBV29-1|TRBJ1-4
CSVEDRGLGNEKLFF
>TRBV6-6|TRBJ2-3
CASSYLGGGSTDTQYF
>TRBV27|TRBJ2-7
CASTASPCSYEQYF
>TRBV28|TRBJ2-7
CASSLSLFYEQYF
>TRBV5-1|TRBJ2-5
CASSSRTSGQETQYF
>TRBV5-6|TRBJ1-1
CASSFGLLGTEAFF
>TRBV7-2|TRBJ2-1
CASSRGRVADYNEQFF
>TRBV27|TRBJ2-2
CASKPPGQGTSTGELFF
>TRBV28|TRBJ2-3
CASKGGRSPRADTQYF
>TRBV4-2|TRBJ2-7
CASSQDGTGDYEQYF
>TRBV29-1|TRBJ2-7
CSVEGQVKYEQYF
>TRBV10-3|TRBJ2-6
CAISVTGANVLTF
>TRBV5-1|TRBJ2-5
CASSLQGRIQETQYF
>TRBV5-1|TRBJ2-7
CASSLGQIIFSYEQYF
>TRBV6-2/TRBV6-3|TRBJ2-1
CASSYLGLREQFF
>TRBV29-1|TRBJ2-5
CSVEDRGVASQETQYF
>TRBV18|TRBJ2-6
CASSLAGASGANVLTF
>TRBV10-1|TRBJ2-1
CASRGQGDIDEQFF
>TRBV5-1|TRBJ1-2
CASSLSGDYGYTF
>TRBV12-3/TRBV12-4|TRBJ2-5
CASGVAGFSETQYF
>TRBV5-1|TRBJ2-1
CASSKEGNYYNEQFF
>TRBV5-1|TRBJ2-7
CASSSGTGTHTGEQYF
>TRBV28|TRBJ2-5
CASSTDRQETQYF
>TRBV19|TRBJ1-1
CASSSANKRLNTEAFF
>TRBV3-1|TRBJ1-4
CASSQQGPGANEKLFF
>TRBV7-9|TRBJ2-1
CASSLVQEVNEQFF
>TRBV5-1|TRBJ1-2
CASSFQGDYGYTF
>TRBV24-1|TRBJ2-6
CATSDQAETGANVLTF
>TRBV9|TRBJ2-1
CASSLGGKAREFF
>TRBV12-3/TRBV12-4|TRBJ2-3
CASGRAGTDTQYF
>TRBV6-1|TRBJ2-3
CASSDIEYGASDTQYF
>TRBV18|TRBJ1-3
CASSPNRDPGNTIYF
>TRBV27|TRBJ2-3
CASSLSASGGSDTQYF
>TRBV20-1|TRBJ2-1
CSALTFYNEQFF
>TRBV5-1|TRBJ2-2
CASSFEQPSAGELFF
>TRBV7-2|TRBJ1-6
CASSPHPTGRSYNSPLHF
>TRBV11-2|TRBJ2-1
CASSGWLEGSGNPGEQFF
>TRBV29-1|TRBJ1-1
CSGSGEQNTEAFF
>TRBV12-3/TRBV12-4|TRBJ2-7
CASSLQGSEQYF
>TRBV6-5|TRBJ1-1
CASSYWGIQDTEAFF
>TRBV7-2|TRBJ2-5
CASSFTGGRGETQYF